This T cell receptor (beta chain) appears in the sequencing data of a study of CD8+ T cells in alopecia areata. Looking at the study overall: Treated patients received oral tofacitinib, 5 to 10 mg twice daily. A 6-month period off drug followed tofacitinib, which lasted 6 to 18 months. Affected scalp percentage gauged treated patients' severity. Study-wide findings and caveats: In scalp, tofacitinib significantly decreased clonality and expanded CD8+ clones among the top 100.

As concerns this clone: Its target is not known.

In each case, RNA was isolated and then reverse transcribed into cDNA as the sequencing template. TCRdb keeps only in-frame clones here, not all; method: immunoSEQ multiplex PCR. The sample includes about 190,000 clones, roughly three fifths of them seen just once. The treatment: oral pan-JAK inhibitor, 5-10 mg twice daily. From germline, CDR1 is SGDLS and CDR2 YYNGEE. The CDR3 length is 12 residues. V lost 1 base to trimming and J lost 7 bases, with 8 bases between them. This chain uses TRBV9 with TRBJ1-2, with D unclear. The source was CD4+ T cells sorted from blood, collected at week 4, from a patient treated with tofacitinib. This TCR was sampled from a human donor with alopecia areata. The CDR3 DNA reads TGTGCCAGCAGCGTAATGGACGGTGGCTACACCTTC. This sequence encodes CASSVMDGGYTF.